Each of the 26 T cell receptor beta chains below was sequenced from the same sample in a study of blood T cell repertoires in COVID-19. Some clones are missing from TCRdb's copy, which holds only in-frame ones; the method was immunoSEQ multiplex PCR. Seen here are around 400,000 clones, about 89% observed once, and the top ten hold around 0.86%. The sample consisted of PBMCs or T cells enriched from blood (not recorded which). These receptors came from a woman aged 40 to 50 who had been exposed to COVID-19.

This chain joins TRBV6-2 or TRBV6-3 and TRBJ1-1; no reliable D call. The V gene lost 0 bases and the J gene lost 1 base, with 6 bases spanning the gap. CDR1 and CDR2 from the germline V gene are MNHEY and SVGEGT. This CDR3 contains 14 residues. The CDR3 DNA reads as TGTGCCAGCAGTTACTCGCAGTCGAACACTGAAGCTTTCTTT. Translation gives CASSYSQSNTEAFF.

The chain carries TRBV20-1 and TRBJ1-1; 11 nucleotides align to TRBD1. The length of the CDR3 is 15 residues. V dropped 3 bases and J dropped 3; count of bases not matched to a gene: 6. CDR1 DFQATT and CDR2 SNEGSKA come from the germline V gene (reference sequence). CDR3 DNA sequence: TGCAGTGCTAGTGGGACAGGGGGGCGCCACACTGAAGCTTTCTTT. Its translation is CSASGTGGRHTEAFF.

The CDR3 is CASSLTSTTGYNEQFF. The CDR3 nucleotides are TGTGCCAGCAGCTTAACTTCTACGACGGGCTACAATGAGCAGTTCTTC. The V and J genes are TRBV7-3 and TRBJ2-1; no reliable D call. Trimming cost V 0 bases and J 3 bases, with 12 bases left between them. There are 16 residues in the CDR3. CDR1 and CDR2 (germline): SGHTA, FQGTGA.

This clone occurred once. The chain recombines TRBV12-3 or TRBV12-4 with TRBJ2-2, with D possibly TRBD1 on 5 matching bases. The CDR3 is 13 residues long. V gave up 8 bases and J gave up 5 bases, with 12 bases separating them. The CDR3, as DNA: TGTGCCAGCGTGGGGCTTGAAACCGGGGAGCTGTTTTTT. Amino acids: CASVGLETGELFF.

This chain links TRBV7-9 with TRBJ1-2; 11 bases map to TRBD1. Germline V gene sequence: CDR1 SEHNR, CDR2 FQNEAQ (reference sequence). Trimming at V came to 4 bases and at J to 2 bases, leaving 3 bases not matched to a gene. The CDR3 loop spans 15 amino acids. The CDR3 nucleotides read TGTGCCAGCAGCTCGGGGACAGGGGGAAACTATGGCTACACCTTC. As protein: CASSSGTGGNYGYTF. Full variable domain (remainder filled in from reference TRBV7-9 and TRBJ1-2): DTGVSQNPRHKITKRGQNVTFRCDPISEHNRLYWYRQTLGQGPEFLTYFQNEAQLEKSRLLSDRFSAERPKGSFSTLEIQRTEQGDSAMYLCASSSGTGGNYGYTFGSGTRLTVV.

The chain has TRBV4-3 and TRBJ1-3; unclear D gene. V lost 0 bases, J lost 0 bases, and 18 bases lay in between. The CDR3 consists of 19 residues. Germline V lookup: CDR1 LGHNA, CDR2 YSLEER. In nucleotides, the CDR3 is TGCGCCAGCAGCCAAGATCTGAGGCAGCCTAGCCTCTCTGGAAACACCATATATTTT. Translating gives CASSQDLRQPSLSGNTIYF.

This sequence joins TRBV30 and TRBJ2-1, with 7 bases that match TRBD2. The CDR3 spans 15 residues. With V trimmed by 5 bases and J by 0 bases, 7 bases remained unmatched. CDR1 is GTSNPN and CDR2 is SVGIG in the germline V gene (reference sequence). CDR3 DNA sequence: TGTGCCTGGGGATGGGGGAGGGCCTCCTACAATGAGCAGTTCTTC. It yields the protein CAWGWGRASYNEQFF.

CDR3 in DNA: TGTGCCAGCAGTTACACGACAGGGCGGTTTGGTAATGAGCAGTTCTTC. It codes for CASSYTTGRFGNEQFF. The chain has TRBV6-5 and TRBJ2-1; 7 bases map to TRBD1. CDR3 length: 16 amino acids. Germline V gene lookup returns CDR1 MNHEY and CDR2 SVGAGI. The V and J ends lost 2 bases and 7 bases, in that order; junction bases with no gene match: 11.

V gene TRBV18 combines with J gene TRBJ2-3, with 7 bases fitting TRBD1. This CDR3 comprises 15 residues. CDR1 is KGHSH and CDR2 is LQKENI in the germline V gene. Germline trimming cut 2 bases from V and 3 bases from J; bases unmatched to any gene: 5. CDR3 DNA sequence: TGTGCCAGCTCACCATGGGACAGTAAGACAGATACGCAGTATTTT. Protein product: CASSPWDSKTDTQYF.

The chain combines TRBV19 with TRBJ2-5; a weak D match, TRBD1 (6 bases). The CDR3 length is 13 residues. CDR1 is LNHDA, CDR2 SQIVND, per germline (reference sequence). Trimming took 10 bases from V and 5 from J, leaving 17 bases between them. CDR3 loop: CATSPQGRETQYF. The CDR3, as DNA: TGTGCCACCTCACCTCAGGGGCGGGAGACCCAGTACTTC.

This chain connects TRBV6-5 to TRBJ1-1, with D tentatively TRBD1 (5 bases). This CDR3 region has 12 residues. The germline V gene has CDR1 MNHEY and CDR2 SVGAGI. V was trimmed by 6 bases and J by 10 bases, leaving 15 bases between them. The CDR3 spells CASRRVQGRAFF. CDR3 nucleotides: TGTGCCAGCAGGAGAGTCCAGGGTAGAGCTTTCTTT.

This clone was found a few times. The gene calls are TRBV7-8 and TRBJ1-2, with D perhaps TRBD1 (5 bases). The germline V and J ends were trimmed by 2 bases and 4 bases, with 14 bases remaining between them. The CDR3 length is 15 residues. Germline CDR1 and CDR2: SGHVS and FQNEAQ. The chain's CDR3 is CASSLNEGASYGYTF. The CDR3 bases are TGTGCCAGCAGCTTAAATGAAGGGGCAAGCTATGGCTACACCTTC.

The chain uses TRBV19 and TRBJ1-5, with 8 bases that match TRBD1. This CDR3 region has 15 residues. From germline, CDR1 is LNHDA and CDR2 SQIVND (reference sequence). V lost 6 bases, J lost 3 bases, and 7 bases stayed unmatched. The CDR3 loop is CASRAQGADNQPQHF. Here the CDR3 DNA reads TGTGCCAGTAGAGCCCAGGGGGCGGACAATCAGCCCCAGCATTTT.

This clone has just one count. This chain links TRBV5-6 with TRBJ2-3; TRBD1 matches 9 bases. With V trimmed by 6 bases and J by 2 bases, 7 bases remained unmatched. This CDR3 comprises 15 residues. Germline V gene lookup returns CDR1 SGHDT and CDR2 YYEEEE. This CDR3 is CASNLRDRDTDTQYF. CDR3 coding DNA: TGTGCCAGCAACCTCCGGGACAGGGACACAGATACGCAGTATTTT.

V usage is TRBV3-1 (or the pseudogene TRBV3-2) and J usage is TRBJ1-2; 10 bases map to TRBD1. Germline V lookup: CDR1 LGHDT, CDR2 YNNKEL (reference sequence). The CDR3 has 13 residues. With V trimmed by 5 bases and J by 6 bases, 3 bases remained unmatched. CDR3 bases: TGTGCCAGCAGCTTCGGGACAGGGGATGGCTACACCTTC. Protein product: CASSFGTGDGYTF.

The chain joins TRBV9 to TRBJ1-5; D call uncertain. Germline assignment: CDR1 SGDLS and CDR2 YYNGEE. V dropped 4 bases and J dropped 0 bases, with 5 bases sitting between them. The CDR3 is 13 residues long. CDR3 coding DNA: TGTGCCAGCAGCAGAGGTAGCAATCAGCCCCAGCATTTT. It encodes CASSRGSNQPQHF. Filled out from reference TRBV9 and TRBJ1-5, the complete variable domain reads DSGVTQTPKHLITATGQRVTLRCSPRSGDLSVYWYQQSLDQGLQFLIQYYNGEERAKGNILERFSAQQFPDLHSELNLSSLELGDSALYFCASSRGSNQPQHFGDGTRLSIL.

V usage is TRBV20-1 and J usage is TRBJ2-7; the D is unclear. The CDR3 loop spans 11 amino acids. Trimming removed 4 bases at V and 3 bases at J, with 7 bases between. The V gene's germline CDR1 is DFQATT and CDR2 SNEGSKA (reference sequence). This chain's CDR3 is CSATTDYEQYF. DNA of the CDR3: TGCAGTGCTACTACCGACTACGAGCAGTACTTC.

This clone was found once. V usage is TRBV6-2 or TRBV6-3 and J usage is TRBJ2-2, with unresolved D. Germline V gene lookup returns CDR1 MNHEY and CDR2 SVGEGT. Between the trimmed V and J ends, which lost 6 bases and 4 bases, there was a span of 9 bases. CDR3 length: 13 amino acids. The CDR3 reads CASSPLLTGELFF. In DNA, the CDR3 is TGTGCCAGCAGCCCCCTACTCACCGGGGAGCTGTTTTTT.

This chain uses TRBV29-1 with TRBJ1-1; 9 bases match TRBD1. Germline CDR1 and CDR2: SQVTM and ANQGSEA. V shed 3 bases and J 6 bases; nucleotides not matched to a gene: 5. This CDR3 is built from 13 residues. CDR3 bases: TGCAGCGTTGATAAGGGACAGGGACCTGAAGCTTTCTTT. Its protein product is CSVDKGQGPEAFF.

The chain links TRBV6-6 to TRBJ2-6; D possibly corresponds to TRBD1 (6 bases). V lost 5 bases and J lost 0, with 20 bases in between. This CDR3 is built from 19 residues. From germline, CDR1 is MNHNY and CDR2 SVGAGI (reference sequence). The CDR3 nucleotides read TGTGCCAGCAGTCCCGCCCGGACAGTTAAACGCTCTGGGGCCAACGTCCTGACTTTC. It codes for CASSPARTVKRSGANVLTF.

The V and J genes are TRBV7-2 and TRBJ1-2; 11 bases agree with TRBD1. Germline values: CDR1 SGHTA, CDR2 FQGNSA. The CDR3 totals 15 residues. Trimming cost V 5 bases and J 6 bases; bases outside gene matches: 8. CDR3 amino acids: CASSIPGTGGNGYTF. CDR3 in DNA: TGTGCCAGCAGCATTCCCGGGACAGGGGGTAATGGCTACACCTTC.

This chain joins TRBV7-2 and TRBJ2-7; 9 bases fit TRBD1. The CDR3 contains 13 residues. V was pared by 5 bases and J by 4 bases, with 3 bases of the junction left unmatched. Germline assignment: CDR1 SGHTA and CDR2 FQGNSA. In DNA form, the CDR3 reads TGTGCCAGCAGCACAGACAGGGGGTACGAGCAGTACTTC. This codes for CASSTDRGYEQYF.

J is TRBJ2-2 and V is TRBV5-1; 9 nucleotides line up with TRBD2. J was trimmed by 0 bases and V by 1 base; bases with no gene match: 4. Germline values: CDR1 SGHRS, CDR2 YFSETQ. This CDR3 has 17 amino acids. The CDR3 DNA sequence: TGCGCCAGCAGCTTGTTGGCGGGAGGGTCGAACACCGGGGAGCTGTTTTTT. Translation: CASSLLAGGSNTGELFF.

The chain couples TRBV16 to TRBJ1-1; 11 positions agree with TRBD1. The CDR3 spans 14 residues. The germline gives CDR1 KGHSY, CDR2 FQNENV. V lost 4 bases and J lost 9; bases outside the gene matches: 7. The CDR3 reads CASSPGQGGKKAFF. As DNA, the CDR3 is TGTGCCAGCAGCCCGGGACAGGGGGGTAAGAAAGCTTTCTTT.

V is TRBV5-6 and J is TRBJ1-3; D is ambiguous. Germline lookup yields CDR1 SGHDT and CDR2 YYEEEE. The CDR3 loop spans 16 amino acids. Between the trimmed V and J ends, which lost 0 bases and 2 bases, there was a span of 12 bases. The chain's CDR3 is CASSLVGRETGNTIYF. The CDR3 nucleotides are TGTGCCAGCAGCTTGGTGGGCCGGGAGACTGGAAACACCATATATTTT.

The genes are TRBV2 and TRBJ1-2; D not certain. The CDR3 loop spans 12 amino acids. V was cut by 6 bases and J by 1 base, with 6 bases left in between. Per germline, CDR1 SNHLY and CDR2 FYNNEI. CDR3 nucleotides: TGTGCCAGCAGAACCAGTAACTATGGCTACACCTTC. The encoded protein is CASRTSNYGYTF.